This T cell receptor beta chain was retrieved from a study of lung T cells in sarcoidosis with Löfgren's syndrome. A single record per CDR3 protein comes from TCRdb applying MiXCR to the reads. Among 60,000 or so distinct CDR3 sequences listed, approximately 22% were seen once. This clonotype was recorded a few times. The TCR comes from a human donor with sarcoidosis (Löfgren's syndrome or another form), or a control subject (not recorded which). Input material: CD4+ T cells from PBMCs.

CDR3 region: CASSLVPAAPRGQYF. As DNA, the CDR3 is TGTGCCAGCAGTTTAGTACCTGCAGCCCCTCGGGGTCAGTACTTC. The chain carries TRBV12-3 or TRBV12-4 and TRBJ2-5; maybe TRBD2 (5 bases). The V gene lost 1 base and the J gene lost 11 bases, with 20 bases spanning the gap. This CDR3 contains 15 residues.